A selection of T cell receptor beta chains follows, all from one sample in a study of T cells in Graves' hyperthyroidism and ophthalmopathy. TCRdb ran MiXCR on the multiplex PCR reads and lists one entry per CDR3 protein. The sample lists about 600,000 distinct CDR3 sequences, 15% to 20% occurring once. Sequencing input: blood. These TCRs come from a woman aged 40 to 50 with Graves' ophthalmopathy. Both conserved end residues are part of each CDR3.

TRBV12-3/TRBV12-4	CARRWDSNTEAFF
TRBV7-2	CASSETGRGEQYF
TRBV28	CASFPQGRQPQHF
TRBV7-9	CASSRQPLADEQFF
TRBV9	CASSVEPGSRTDTQYF
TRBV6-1	CASSEGGLYSNQPQHF
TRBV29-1	CSVESSARDGYTF
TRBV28	CASSSGQGARNTGELFF
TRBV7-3	CASSLSPGTGVATGELFF
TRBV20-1	CSATKRTWETQYF
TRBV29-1	CSVEGGTSGYTF
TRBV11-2	CASSLRLTGANEQFF
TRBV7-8	CAAGTSGGGTGELFF
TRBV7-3	CASSTSGGIGTEAFF
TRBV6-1	CASSEAEVSYNEQFF
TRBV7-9	CASSLGQGVSPLHF
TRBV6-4	CASSVPGGNIQYF
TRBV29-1	CSAEEGRGEKLFF
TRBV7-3	CASSSTSGDTQYF
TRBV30	CAWSVGAGGEAFF
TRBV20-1	CSALPPVGEGTDTQYF
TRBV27	CASSFGTARIYEQYF
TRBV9	CASSQTQGQDTQYF
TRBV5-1	CASSSGFGSNTEAFF
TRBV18	CASSPTEEEQFF
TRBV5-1	CASRKGGDYGYTF
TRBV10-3	CAIRGTSGVADTQYF
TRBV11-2	CASSSGVRYEQYF
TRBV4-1	CASSQVAGQVGTYEQYF
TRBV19	CATKTRDDSYEQYF
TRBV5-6	CASSLAGGPPVKQYF
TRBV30	CAWSPASQPQHF
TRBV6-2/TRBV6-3	CASSYLRGSGELFF
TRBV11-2	CASSLGLGQYNEQFF
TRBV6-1	CASRNDELSDGYTF
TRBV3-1	CASSYTGSSYNEQFF
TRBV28	CASSLVAQGGNTGELFF
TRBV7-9	CASSGVGGLNTEAFF
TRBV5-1	CASSLGGGGNTEAFF
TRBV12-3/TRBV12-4	CASTRQGAGRVSPLHF
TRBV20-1	CSAAPLAGGPYEQYF